Listed here are 20 T cell receptor beta chains from one sample, sequenced in a study of T cells in Graves' hyperthyroidism and ophthalmopathy. Authors of the study amplified TCR beta CDR3 regions from RNA transcripts. HTBI primers were employed in a first-round RT-PCR of the TCR CDR3. TCRdb reanalysed the multiplex PCR reads using MiXCR and keeps one entry per CDR3 protein. The sample comprises about 610,000 distinct CDR3 sequences, around 15% of which are singletons, and about 3.9% rests with the top ten. Sample: blood. The receptors originated from a woman aged 40-49 years with Graves' ophthalmopathy.

This sequence joins TRBV12-3 or TRBV12-4 and TRBJ1-2; D call uncertain. The V and J ends lost 6 bases and 0 bases respectively, with 11 bases between them. This CDR3 is 14 amino acids long. The CDR3 DNA is TGTGCCAGCAGCCCCTCAGATACTAACTATGGCTACACCTTC. Encoded protein: CASSPSDTNYGYTF.

Worth noting for this clonotype: A junction end diverges from the germline sequence, so it may reflect a read error. This chain uses TRBV6-5 with TRBJ2-5, with TRBD2 matching over 7 bases. This CDR3 region has 14 residues. Per germline, CDR1 MNHEY and CDR2 SVGAGI. The CDR3 here is CASSSRLAQQTQYF. The DNA of the CDR3 is TGTGCCAGCAGTTCCCGACTAGCCCAACAGACCCAGTACTTC.

This clonotype was counted ten times or more. The CDR3, as DNA: TGTGCCAGCAGTTCGCGGGGGTCGTCCGGGGAGCTGTTTTTT. Residues: CASSSRGSSGELFF. This chain connects TRBV28 to TRBJ2-2; 7 nucleotides agree with TRBD2. There are 14 residues in the CDR3. J lost 6 bases, V lost 4 bases, and 5 bases had no gene match. In germline, CDR1 is MDHEN, CDR2 SYDVKM.

As regards this clonotype: This clone may be a read error of a much larger clone one base away. The rearrangement joins TRBV25-1 to TRBJ2-2; the D gene is possibly TRBD1 (5 bases). The germline CDR1 and CDR2 sequences are MGHDK and SYGVNS. The CDR3 covers 16 residues. V was cut by 1 base and J by 7 bases, with 16 bases left in between. The CDR3 sequence is CASSESPGQMVGELFF. Here the CDR3 DNA reads TGTGCCAGCAGTGAATCGCCAGGGCAGATGGTCGGGGAGCTGTTTTTT.

V gene TRBV11-2 combines with J gene TRBJ1-1; TRBD1 agrees at 8 bases. Germline lookup yields CDR1 SGHAT and CDR2 FQNNGV. CDR3 length: 16 amino acids. V lost 5 bases, J lost 6 bases, and 14 bases stayed unmatched. DNA for the CDR3: TGTGCCAGCAGCCCATCGGACAGGGTGGGTAGCGCTGAAGCTTTCTTT. Encoded protein: CASSPSDRVGSAEAFF.

The V and J genes are TRBV6-2 or TRBV6-3 and TRBJ2-7; D unresolved. Trimming left V 0 bases short and J 7 bases short, with 25 bases between. Germline CDR1 reads MNHEY; CDR2 reads SVGEGT. The CDR3 loop spans 18 amino acids. CDR3 loop: CASSYSRLDSQSLPEQYF. Written as DNA, the CDR3 is TGTGCCAGCAGTTACTCGAGGCTTGATAGCCAGTCCCTGCCGGAGCAGTACTTC.

This sequence joins TRBV7-2 and TRBJ2-7, with 10 bases matching TRBD1. Germline trimming cut 5 bases from V and 4 bases from J; bases unmatched to any gene: 8. The CDR3 length is 15 residues. Germline CDR1 reads SGHTA; CDR2 reads FQGNSA. CDR3 DNA: TGTGCCAGCAGCCCGGACAGGGGGAGTCTTTACGAGCAGTACTTC. Its translation: CASSPDRGSLYEQYF.

CDR3 sequence reads: CASSLDRWGNTEAFF. The CDR3 DNA reads as TGTGCCAGCAGTTTGGACCGTTGGGGGAACACTGAAGCTTTCTTT. V gene TRBV27 combines with J gene TRBJ1-1; no firm D call. This CDR3 has 15 residues. The V end was cut by 3 bases, the J end by 1 base, with 12 bases between. Germline CDR1 and CDR2: MNHEY and SMNVEV (reference sequence).

The sample holds a few counts of this clonotype. The V gene is TRBV20-1, the J gene TRBJ1-1; D gene ambiguous. V lost 5 bases to trimming and J lost 7 bases, with 11 bases between them. Per germline, CDR1 DFQATT and CDR2 SNEGSKA (reference sequence). There are 11 residues in the CDR3. CDR3 coding DNA: TGCAGTGCTGAGGCTCAGGTTGAAGCTTTCTTT. Its protein product is CSAEAQVEAFF.

This clonotype was seen many times. The chain uses TRBV29-1 and TRBJ1-1; 10 nucleotides agree with TRBD1. Germline-derived CDR1 and CDR2 are SQVTM and ANQGSEA. The CDR3 length is 13 residues. The V segment lost 7 bases and the J segment 4 bases; nucleotides outside the gene matches: 6. The CDR3 spells CSATGGSITEAFF. The CDR3 DNA is TGCAGCGCGACAGGGGGCAGTATCACTGAAGCTTTCTTT.

This clonotype was counted only a few times. The gene calls are TRBV27 and TRBJ2-7, with 8 bases aligning to TRBD1. Germline-derived CDR1 and CDR2 are MNHEY and SMNVEV (reference sequence). The CDR3 is made up of 15 amino acids. V was clipped by 6 bases and J by 1 base; unmatched bases: 8. The CDR3 DNA sequence: TGTGCCAGCAGGTACACAGGGGGAAGATCCTACGAGCAGTACTTC. Residues: CASRYTGGRSYEQYF.

This clonotype has ten or more counts. The rearrangement joins TRBV12-3 or TRBV12-4 to TRBJ1-2; D not resolved. The germline V and J ends were trimmed by 5 bases and 4 bases, with 11 bases remaining between them. This CDR3 has 13 amino acids. This CDR3 reads CASSIRPGYGYTF. CDR3 DNA sequence: TGTGCCAGCAGTATTCGACCGGGCTATGGCTACACCTTC.

V gene TRBV12-3 or TRBV12-4 combines with J gene TRBJ1-1, with 8 bases aligning to TRBD1. The ends lost 7 bases at V and 11 bases at J; junction bases unmatched: 12. The CDR3 length is 13 residues. The chain's CDR3 is CASKTQGAKGAFF. CDR3 nucleotides: TGTGCCAGCAAGACCCAGGGGGCTAAGGGGGCTTTCTTT.

This clonotype has ten or more counts. V usage is TRBV12-3 or TRBV12-4 and J usage is TRBJ1-3, with D maybe TRBD1 (5 bases). The CDR3 is 16 amino acids. V lost 3 bases to trimming and J lost 0 bases, with 12 bases between them. As DNA, the CDR3 is TGTGCCAGCAGTTTTTATAAGGGGAGCTCTGGAAACACCATATATTTT. It codes for CASSFYKGSSGNTIYF.

Many counts were recorded for this clonotype. The CDR3, as DNA: TGTGCCTGGAGTGGACAGGGGAATCAGCCCCAGCATTTT. Translated: CAWSGQGNQPQHF. The rearrangement uses TRBV30 and TRBJ1-5; 8 bases fit TRBD1. The CDR3 sequence is 13 residues long. The germline CDR1 and CDR2 sequences are GTSNPN and SVGIG (reference sequence). The V and J ends lost 1 base and 4 bases, in that order; junction bases with no gene match: 0.

This rearrangement joins TRBV12-3 or TRBV12-4 to TRBJ2-7, with 9 bases identical to TRBD2. With V trimmed by 6 bases and J by 4 bases, 7 bases remained unmatched. The CDR3 is 14 amino acids. CDR3 residues: CASRPSSGNYEQYF. In DNA, the CDR3 is TGTGCCAGCAGACCCTCTAGCGGGAATTACGAGCAGTACTTC.

The genes are TRBV5-1 and TRBJ2-7, with 14 nucleotides matching TRBD2. The CDR3 consists of 16 residues. V shed 7 bases and J 6 bases; nucleotides not matched to a gene: 12. Germline lookup yields CDR1 SGHRS and CDR2 YFSETQ. The CDR3 DNA follows: TGCGCCAGCGGGACTAGCGGGAGTGGCTTTGGGGGCGAGCAGTACTTC. The encoded protein is CASGTSGSGFGGEQYF.

This chain connects TRBV19 to TRBJ2-7; 12 positions match TRBD2. V was pared by 4 bases and J by 4 bases, with 8 bases of the junction left unmatched. There are 16 residues in the CDR3. Germline lookup yields CDR1 LNHDA and CDR2 SQIVND (reference sequence). DNA of the CDR3: TGTGCCAGTAGTAAGACTAGCGGGAGTCTTCTGTACGAGCAGTACTTC. Encoded protein: CASSKTSGSLLYEQYF.

This clonotype was detected a few times. The chain recombines TRBV19 with TRBJ1-3; D ambiguous. Germline lookup yields CDR1 LNHDA and CDR2 SQIVND (reference sequence). The V end was cut by 3 bases, the J end by 2 bases, with 17 bases between. This CDR3 has 17 residues. CDR3 sequence reads: CASSISGGGVAGNTIYF. The DNA of the CDR3 is TGTGCCAGTAGTATTTCCGGTGGCGGGGTTGCTGGAAACACCATATATTTT. Full variable domain (outside the CDR3, taken from reference TRBV19 and TRBJ1-3): DGGITQSPKYLFRKEGQNVTLSCEQNLNHDAMYWYRQDPGQGLRLIYYSQIVNDFQKGDIAEGYSVSREKKESFPLTVTSAQKNPTAFYLCASSISGGGVAGNTIYFGEGSWLTVV.

This clonotype was seen at least ten times. The chain links TRBV20-1 to TRBJ2-7; 7 bases match TRBD2. This CDR3 spans 12 amino acids. Germline CDR1 DFQATT, CDR2 SNEGSKA (reference sequence). CDR3 sequence reads: CSLGGSYDEQYF. The DNA for the CDR3 is TGCAGCTTGGGCGGGAGCTACGACGAGCAGTACTTC.